A single sample is the source of the 32 T cell receptor beta chains below, sequenced in a study of blood T cell repertoires in COVID-19. Measured with immunoSEQ multiplex PCR; TCRdb has only the in-frame clones, and not every one. The sample lists about 100,000 clones; roughly nine tenths were seen once. The source material was peripheral blood. These receptors originate from a man aged 60 to 69 with acute or convalescent COVID-19.

The chain carries TRBV19 and TRBJ1-4; a weak D match, TRBD1 (5 bases). Germline CDR1 LNHDA, CDR2 SQIVND (reference sequence). V lost 8 bases and J 6 bases, leaving 25 bases between the germline ends. The CDR3 is 17 amino acids. CDR3 in amino acids: CASPKGAGNGRDEKLFF. In DNA form, the CDR3 reads TGTGCCAGTCCTAAAGGGGCAGGGAACGGTAGGGATGAAAAACTGTTTTTT. Combining the CDR3 with reference TRBV19 and TRBJ1-4 gives the whole variable domain DGGITQSPKYLFRKEGQNVTLSCEQNLNHDAMYWYRQDPGQGLRLIYYSQIVNDFQKGDIAEGYSVSREKKESFPLTVTSAQKNPTAFYLCASPKGAGNGRDEKLFFGSGTQLSVL.

This clone showed up just once. V gene TRBV27 combines with J gene TRBJ1-5; D not resolved. Per germline, CDR1 MNHEY and CDR2 SMNVEV (reference sequence). V lost 10 bases and J lost 3, with 10 bases in between. The length of the CDR3 is 12 residues. The CDR3 protein is CATGKFNQPQHF. DNA for the CDR3: TGTGCCACCGGGAAGTTCAATCAGCCCCAGCATTTT.

This chain's CDR3 is CASSIARQGAQPQHF. CDR3 in DNA: TGTGCCAGTAGTATAGCGCGACAGGGGGCTCAGCCCCAGCATTTT. The chain employs TRBV19 and TRBJ1-5; 10 nucleotides agree with TRBD1. Germline trimming cut 1 base from V and 6 bases from J; bases unmatched to any gene: 3. Per germline, CDR1 LNHDA and CDR2 SQIVND (reference sequence). CDR3 size: 15 residues.

The V call is TRBV6-5, the J call TRBJ1-6; D unresolved. The CDR3 has 15 residues. The germline V gene has CDR1 MNHEY and CDR2 SVGAGI. Trimming took 5 bases from V and 0 from J, leaving 8 bases between them. The CDR3 region is CASSLESSYNSPLHF. CDR3 coding DNA: TGTGCCAGCAGTCTTGAGAGCTCCTATAATTCACCCCTCCACTTT.

This chain uses TRBV30 with TRBJ2-1, with D uncertain. The CDR3 has 17 amino acids. The germline CDR1 and CDR2 sequences are GTSNPN and SVGIG (reference sequence). Trimming removed 0 bases at V and 0 bases at J, with 15 bases between. CDR3 loop: CAWSVGRLVSSYNEQFF. As DNA, the CDR3 is TGTGCCTGGAGTGTAGGTAGGCTAGTCTCCTCCTACAATGAGCAGTTCTTC.

This sequence joins TRBV7-2 and TRBJ2-2, with 8 nucleotides matching TRBD2. J gave up 4 bases and V 4 bases, and 8 bases lay outside the gene matches. Germline CDR1 SGHTA, CDR2 FQGNSA. The CDR3 extends over 16 amino acids. The CDR3 DNA reads as TGTGCCAGCAGCTCCCAGCGGGAGAGGGTCACCGGGGAGCTGTTTTTT. It is translated as CASSSQRERVTGELFF.

The chain links TRBV5-1 to TRBJ2-3, with D possibly being TRBD2 (6 bases). Germline V gene data show CDR1 as SGHRS and CDR2 as YFSETQ. CDR3 length equals 15 residues. Deletions cut 0 bases from V and 2 bases from J, with 10 bases between. In nucleotides, the CDR3 is TGCGCCAGCAGCTTGGGGGGACTTTTCACAGATACGCAGTATTTT. Its protein is CASSLGGLFTDTQYF.

J is TRBJ2-1 and V is TRBV5-1; 10 bases are a match to TRBD2. The CDR3 covers 14 residues. Germline CDR1 is SGHRS and CDR2 is YFSETQ. V trimming: 5 bases; J trimming: 7 bases; junction bases outside the gene matches: 6. CDR3 DNA sequence: TGCGCCAGCAGGACCCCGGGACTAGCGAATGAGCAGTTCTTC. Translated, it gives CASRTPGLANEQFF.

The chain uses TRBV27 and TRBJ2-1, with a weak D call TRBD2 (6 bases). V was trimmed by 6 bases and J by 8 bases, leaving 20 bases between them. Germline CDR1 and CDR2: MNHEY and SMNVEV (reference sequence). This CDR3 is built from 15 residues. The CDR3 reads CASSPTGTFPYEQFF. The CDR3 DNA reads TGTGCCAGCAGCCCCACCGGGACTTTCCCTTATGAGCAGTTCTTC.

This clone has a handful of counts. The chain links TRBV6-1 to TRBJ1-5; no definite D call. Trimming pared 3 bases from V and 0 bases from J, leaving 3 bases between. Germline V gene lookup returns CDR1 MNHNS and CDR2 SASEGT. The CDR3 sequence is 13 residues long. CDR3 amino acids: CASSEYSNQPQHF. Written as DNA, the CDR3 is TGTGCCAGCAGTGAGTATAGCAATCAGCCCCAGCATTTT.

The J gene is TRBJ1-1, the V gene TRBV5-1; the D is unclear. The V gene lost 0 bases and the J gene lost 6 bases, with 15 bases spanning the gap. Germline CDR1 reads SGHRS; CDR2 reads YFSETQ. The CDR3 totals 15 residues. The CDR3 spells CASSLVGGMRAEAFF. The CDR3 coding sequence is TGCGCCAGCAGCTTGGTAGGAGGGATGAGGGCTGAAGCTTTCTTT. Using reference TRBV5-1 and TRBJ1-1 for the parts outside the CDR3, the full variable domain is KAGVTQTPRYLIKTRGQQVTLSCSPISGHRSVSWYQQTPGQGLQFLFEYFSETQRNKGNFPGRFSGRQFSNSRSEMNVSTLELGDSALYLCASSLVGGMRAEAFFGQGTRLTVV.

This clone was recorded a few times. Other DNA sequences in this specimen translate into the identical CDR3. V usage is TRBV18 and J usage is TRBJ1-4, with D maybe TRBD1 (6 bases). The V and J ends lost 4 bases and 7 bases respectively, with 13 bases between them. From germline, CDR1 is KGHSH and CDR2 LQKENI. The CDR3 contains 14 residues. CDR3 loop: CASSRGGAGEKLFF. The CDR3 coding sequence is TGTGCCAGCTCACGGGGGGGCGCAGGTGAAAAACTGTTTTTT. Complete variable domain (other parts from reference TRBV18 and TRBJ1-4): NAGVMQNPRHLVRRRGQEARLRCSPMKGHSHVYWYRQLPEEGLKFMVYLQKENIIDESGMPKERFSAEFPKEGPSILRIQQVVRGDSAAYFCASSRGGAGEKLFFGSGTQLSVL.

The chain employs TRBV7-9 and TRBJ1-3; D not resolved. V was trimmed by 5 bases and J by 4 bases, leaving 9 bases between them. Germline V lookup: CDR1 SEHNR, CDR2 FQNEAQ (reference sequence). This CDR3 contains 13 residues. For the CDR3, the DNA is TGTGCCAGCAGCAACCAACAGGGAAACACCATATATTTT. Protein: CASSNQQGNTIYF.

This chain links TRBV7-9 with TRBJ2-7, with 8 bases fitting TRBD1. The J segment lost 7 bases and the V segment lost 8 bases, leaving 13 bases of the junction unmatched. Germline values: CDR1 SEHNR, CDR2 FQNEAQ (reference sequence). The CDR3 consists of 14 residues. The DNA of the CDR3 is TGTGCCAGCGGACGACAGGGGTCATCGAGGGAGCAGTACTTC. Protein: CASGRQGSSREQYF.

This clone appeared a single time. DNA of the CDR3: TGTGCCAGTAGATTATTAGCGGGAGGGCCTATCTCGGAGCTGTTTTTT. As protein: CASRLLAGGPISELFF. V is TRBV19 and J is TRBJ2-2; 11 bases line up with TRBD2. There are 16 residues in the CDR3. V shed 6 bases, J shed 10 bases, and the junction held 13 bases outside the gene matches. The germline CDR1 and CDR2 sequences are LNHDA and SQIVND (reference sequence).

V and J are TRBV3-1 (or the pseudogene TRBV3-2) and TRBJ2-1; 14 nucleotides match TRBD2. V lost 4 bases and J lost 0; bases outside the gene matches: 8. The germline V gene has CDR1 LGHDT and CDR2 YNNKEL (reference sequence). The CDR3 contains 19 residues. Here the CDR3 reads CASSPGLAGGSSSYNEQFF. The CDR3 bases are TGTGCCAGCAGCCCCGGACTAGCGGGAGGCTCCAGCTCCTACAATGAGCAGTTCTTC.

The chain has TRBV24-1 and TRBJ1-4; D unresolved. V dropped 4 bases and J dropped 4 bases, with 6 bases sitting between them. The CDR3 length is 13 residues. Per germline, CDR1 KGHDR and CDR2 SFDVKD. This CDR3 is CATSDGGNEKLFF. CDR3 in DNA: TGTGCCACCAGTGACGGAGGTAATGAAAAACTGTTTTTT.

This clone appeared many times. The chain links TRBV7-9 to TRBJ1-2, with D possibly TRBD1 on 5 matching bases. V shed 7 bases and J shed 1 base, with 13 bases lying between them. CDR1 and CDR2 (germline): SEHNR, FQNEAQ (reference sequence). The CDR3 totals 14 residues. CDR3 in amino acids: CASIGPQGNYGYTF. CDR3 DNA: TGTGCCAGCATAGGTCCCCAGGGTAACTATGGCTACACCTTC.

The chain recombines TRBV4-2 with TRBJ2-2; 8 bases are a match to TRBD2. The CDR3 sequence is 18 residues long. V lost 1 base, J lost 4 bases, and 11 bases stayed unmatched. Germline lookup yields CDR1 LGHNA and CDR2 YNFKEQ. The CDR3 here is CASSQGPSGSQGTGELFF. In DNA form, the CDR3 reads TGTGCCAGCAGCCAAGGACCCAGCGGGAGTCAGGGCACCGGGGAGCTGTTTTTT.

The chain joins TRBV7-2 to TRBJ2-3; 10 bases are shared with TRBD2. This CDR3 region has 21 residues. V shed 0 bases and J 3 bases; nucleotides not matched to a gene: 18. Per germline, CDR1 SGHTA and CDR2 FQGNSA. CDR3 DNA: TGTGCCAGCAGCTTAGCAGGAGCAGCGGGAGGGCCTTGGGGGTCGACAGATACGCAGTATTTT. Translated, it gives CASSLAGAAGGPWGSTDTQYF.

The rearrangement joins TRBV6-2 or TRBV6-3 to TRBJ1-3; TRBD1 might be the D (6 bases). The V end lost 6 bases, the J end lost 3 bases, and 9 bases lay between the germline ends. The germline V gene encodes CDR1 MNHEY and CDR2 SVGEGT. This CDR3 has 13 residues. In DNA form, the CDR3 reads TGTGCCAGCAGCCGGGACAATGGAAACACCATATATTTT. Translation: CASSRDNGNTIYF.

The chain uses TRBV19 and TRBJ1-2; 10 bases agree with TRBD1. Germline V gives CDR1 LNHDA, CDR2 SQIVND (reference sequence). V was pared by 4 bases and J by 7 bases, with 12 bases of the junction left unmatched. The CDR3 consists of 16 residues. The CDR3: CASSNIPGQGKGGYTF. CDR3 coding DNA: TGTGCCAGTAGTAATATACCGGGACAGGGGAAAGGTGGCTACACCTTC.

The chain combines TRBV30 with TRBJ2-5, with a weak D call TRBD1 (6 bases). V shed 3 bases and J shed 3 bases, with 23 bases lying between them. Per the germline V gene, CDR1 is GTSNPN and CDR2 is SVGIG (reference sequence). This CDR3 is built from 17 residues. CDR3 protein: CAWRSPRPGQGKETQYF. The CDR3 DNA reads as TGTGCCTGGAGGAGTCCCCGCCCCGGGCAGGGGAAAGAGACCCAGTACTTC.

This clone was counted once. The chain uses TRBV19 and TRBJ1-1, with 9 bases lining up with TRBD1. Unmatched junction bases numbered 11, after V lost 5 bases and J lost 7 bases. Germline V gene sequence: CDR1 LNHDA, CDR2 SQIVND (reference sequence). The CDR3 runs to 15 residues. The CDR3: CASSFKTGGFDEAFF. The CDR3 DNA is TGTGCCAGTAGTTTCAAAACAGGGGGCTTTGATGAAGCTTTCTTT.

Written as DNA, the CDR3 is TGTGCCAGCAGCCAGACCACAGGGGGGTGGACCTTC. Its protein is CASSQTTGGWTF. V is TRBV3-1 (or the pseudogene TRBV3-2) and J is TRBJ1-2, with 8 positions matching TRBD1. The CDR3 length is 12 residues. Germline-derived CDR1 and CDR2 are LGHDT and YNNKEL (reference sequence). V lost 3 bases to trimming and J lost 14 bases; unmatched junction nucleotides: 8.

The chain is built from TRBV9 and TRBJ1-1; no definite D call. Deletions cut 0 bases from V and 7 bases from J, with 10 bases between. The CDR3 covers 13 residues. Germline V lookup: CDR1 SGDLS, CDR2 YYNGEE. The CDR3 DNA follows: TGTGCCAGCAGCGTAGTCCAGGCTGATGAAGCTTTCTTT. Translated: CASSVVQADEAFF.

The V gene is TRBV7-9, the J gene TRBJ1-1; D is uncertain. V lost 5 bases to trimming and J lost 5 bases, with 9 bases between them. This CDR3 region has 12 residues. CDR1 SEHNR and CDR2 FQNEAQ come from the germline V gene (reference sequence). The CDR3 sequence is CASSLPETEAFF. CDR3 DNA sequence: TGTGCCAGCAGCCTCCCCGAGACTGAAGCTTTCTTT.

This clone was detected once. The chain has TRBV7-3 and TRBJ2-2, with 13 positions matching TRBD2. Trimming took 6 bases from V and 0 from J; bases not matched to a gene: 1. Germline CDR1 is SGHTA and CDR2 is FQGTGA. This CDR3 is 16 amino acids long. This chain's CDR3 is CASRGLAGTNTGELFF. As DNA, the CDR3 is TGTGCCAGCAGGGGACTAGCGGGAACGAACACCGGGGAGCTGTTTTTT.

This sequence joins TRBV2 and TRBJ2-3; TRBD2 matches at 12 bases. CDR1 and CDR2 (germline): SNHLY, FYNNEI. J gave up 0 bases and V 5 bases, and 3 bases lay outside the gene matches. The length of the CDR3 is 16 residues. CDR3 amino acids: CASSRGTSGSTDTQYF. Here the CDR3 DNA reads TGTGCCAGCAGTAGGGGGACTAGCGGGAGCACAGATACGCAGTATTTT. Based on the CDR3 plus reference TRBV2 and TRBJ2-3, the full variable domain is EPEVTQTPSHQVTQMGQEVILRCVPISNHLYFYWYRQILGQKVEFLVSFYNNEISEKSEIFDDQFSVERPDGSNFTLKIRSTKLEDSAMYFCASSRGTSGSTDTQYFGPGTRLTVL.

This chain links TRBV27 with TRBJ1-1; D gene uncertain. The germline V gene has CDR1 MNHEY and CDR2 SMNVEV (reference sequence). The CDR3 extends over 15 amino acids. The germline V and J ends were trimmed by 2 bases and 0 bases, with 10 bases remaining between them. The CDR3 loop reads CASSLLAPLNTEAFF. The CDR3 region has the DNA TGTGCCAGCAGTTTACTGGCCCCCTTGAACACTGAAGCTTTCTTT.

The rearrangement links TRBV27 to TRBJ2-3; D may be TRBD2 (6 bases). Trimming shortened V by 3 bases and J by 2 bases, and 21 bases separated the two germline ends. The CDR3 runs to 18 residues. Germline CDR1 reads MNHEY; CDR2 reads SMNVEV (reference sequence). The CDR3: CASSLMGSGAGNTDTQYF. DNA of the CDR3: TGTGCCAGCAGTTTGATGGGCTCCGGGGCGGGAAACACAGATACGCAGTATTTT.

This clone was observed a handful of times. The genes are TRBV19 and TRBJ2-7; 11 bases map to TRBD2. Trimming took 0 bases from V and 1 from J; bases not matched to a gene: 5. The germline gives CDR1 LNHDA, CDR2 SQIVND (reference sequence). The CDR3 sequence is 17 residues long. The CDR3: CASSIDHSGRESYEQYV. The CDR3 DNA follows: TGTGCCAGTAGTATAGATCATAGCGGGAGGGAATCCTACGAGCAGTACGTC.